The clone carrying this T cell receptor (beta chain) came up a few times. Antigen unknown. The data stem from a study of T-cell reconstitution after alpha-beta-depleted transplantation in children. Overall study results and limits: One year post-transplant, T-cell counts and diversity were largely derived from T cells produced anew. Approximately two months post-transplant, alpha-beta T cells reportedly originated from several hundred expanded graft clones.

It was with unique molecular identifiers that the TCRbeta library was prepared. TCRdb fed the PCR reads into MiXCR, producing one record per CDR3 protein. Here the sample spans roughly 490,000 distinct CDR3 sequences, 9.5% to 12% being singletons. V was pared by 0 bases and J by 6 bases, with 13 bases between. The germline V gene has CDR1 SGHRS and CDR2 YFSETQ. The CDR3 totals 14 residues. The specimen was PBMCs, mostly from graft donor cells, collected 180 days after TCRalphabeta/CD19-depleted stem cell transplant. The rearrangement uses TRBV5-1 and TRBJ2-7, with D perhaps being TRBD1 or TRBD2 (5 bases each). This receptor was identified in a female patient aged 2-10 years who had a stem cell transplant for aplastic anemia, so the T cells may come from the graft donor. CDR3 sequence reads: CASSLVAGAGEQYF. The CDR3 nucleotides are TGCGCCAGCAGCTTGGTAGCCGGGGCCGGCGAGCAGTACTTC. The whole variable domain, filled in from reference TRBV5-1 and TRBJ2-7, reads KAGVTQTPRYLIKTRGQQVTLSCSPISGHRSVSWYQQTPGQGLQFLFEYFSETQRNKGNFPGRFSGRQFSNSRSEMNVSTLELGDSALYLCASSLVAGAGEQYFGPGTRLTVT.